This TCR beta chain was observed in a study of regulatory T cells in long-lasting Graves disease. The table lists this clonotype with a few counts. Time point defined: newly diagnosed GD, antithyroid drugs for less than 3 months. Generation of the TCR library employed RNA extracted from PBMCs. An endocrinology unit in Xi'an, China, supplied the patients. Through Arm-PCR of CDR3 regions and iRepertoire HTBI primers, TCR beta libraries were built. TCRdb ran MiXCR on the multiplex PCR reads and lists one entry per CDR3 protein. The repertoire has around 450,000 distinct CDR3 sequences, 15% of them found once; the top ten carry 16%. The data were also submitted as part of a second study, on T cells in Graves' hyperthyroidism and ophthalmopathy. That paper states: Also found in blood were most expanded thyroid clonotypes above 0.001.

The sequence came from a woman aged 25 to 39 with Graves disease. The starting material was peripheral blood mononuclear cells (PBMCs), obtained at new diagnosis, from a patient treated with antithyroid drugs.

The DNA for the CDR3 is TGTGCCAGCAGTGCCGTTAAAGGAAGGGGTGGCTACACCTTC. Its translation: CASSAVKGRGGYTF. The V and J genes are TRBV2 and TRBJ1-2; D perhaps matches TRBD1 (5 bases). CDR1 is SNHLY and CDR2 is FYNNEI in the germline V gene. Trimming pared 4 bases from V and 7 bases from J, leaving 16 bases between. This CDR3 is 14 amino acids long.